These 17 T cell receptor beta chains were all obtained from the same sample, sequenced in a study of shared clonotypes between healthy human individuals. Assay used: immunoSEQ multiplex PCR; TCRdb lists only in-frame clones, some missing. The sample comprises some 2,100,000 clones, around 95% of which are singletons, and around 0.13% rests with the top ten. Sample: naive CD4+ T cells sorted from blood. Subset specified: CD45RA+ positively selected. These receptors came from a man aged 18 to 29 in good health.

The chain combines TRBV5-6 with TRBJ2-2, with D possibly matching TRBD2 (5 bases). The germline V gene has CDR1 SGHDT and CDR2 YYEEEE. V lost 2 bases and J lost 2, with 10 bases in between. The CDR3 is 15 residues long. The CDR3 nucleotides are TGTGCCAGCAGCTTAGACGGGGTTAACACCGGGGAGCTGTTTTTT. This sequence encodes CASSLDGVNTGELFF.

The chain carries TRBV7-2 and TRBJ2-5, with 11 bases identical to TRBD2. J was trimmed by 4 bases and V by 7 bases; bases with no gene match: 20. This CDR3 is built from 19 residues. Germline CDR1 and CDR2: SGHTA and FQGNSA. DNA of the CDR3: TGTGCCAGCACCCCCCGCCCCTCTAGCGGGAGGACCCAGGGAGAGACCCAGTACTTC. Residues: CASTPRPSSGRTQGETQYF.

A single count supports this clone. The V gene is TRBV5-5, the J gene TRBJ2-7; weak D call: TRBD2 (6 bases). The germline V and J ends were trimmed by 2 bases and 7 bases, with 19 bases remaining between them. This CDR3 comprises 15 residues. Germline CDR1 and CDR2: SGHKS and YYEKEE (reference sequence). The CDR3 loop reads CASSLTHGAGSEQYF. The CDR3 DNA follows: TGTGCCAGCAGCTTAACGCATGGGGCGGGAAGTGAGCAGTACTTC.

The chain has TRBV2 and TRBJ2-4, with TRBD2 matching over 9 bases. This CDR3 region has 14 residues. Per the germline V gene, CDR1 is SNHLY and CDR2 is FYNNEI. The CDR3 reads CASMPAGGPNIQYF. In DNA form, the CDR3 reads TGTGCTTCTATGCCAGCGGGGGGCCCAAACATTCAGTACTTC.

The CDR3 region is CASSSRGDEQYF. The CDR3 bases are TGCGCCAGCAGCAGCAGGGGTGACGAGCAGTACTTC. The chain links TRBV5-1 to TRBJ2-7; D is possibly TRBD1 (6 bases). The CDR3 sequence is 12 residues long. Germline CDR1 and CDR2: SGHRS and YFSETQ. The ends were cut back, 4 bases at V and 5 bases at J, with 10 bases in the middle.

Only one count was recorded for this clone. Within the sample, other DNA sequences also encode this same CDR3. The V call is TRBV6-6, the J call TRBJ2-7; 10 nucleotides agree with TRBD1. CDR3 length: 14 amino acids. Trimming took 6 bases from V and 3 from J; bases not matched to a gene: 5. The germline gives CDR1 MNHNY, CDR2 SVGAGI (reference sequence). The DNA of the CDR3 is TGTGCCAGCAGATTGGGACAGGGGAACTACGAGCAGTACTTC. Translating it yields CASRLGQGNYEQYF.

Remarks on this clone: The sample contains more than one DNA sequence encoding this CDR3. V is TRBV7-9 and J is TRBJ1-4, with D maybe TRBD1 (6 bases). CDR3 length equals 14 residues. Trimming removed 3 bases from V and 3 bases from J, with 8 bases in between. In germline, CDR1 is SEHNR, CDR2 FQNEAQ (reference sequence). CDR3 sequence reads: CASSLQGSNEKLFF. CDR3 in DNA: TGTGCCAGCAGCTTGCAGGGGTCTAATGAAAAACTGTTTTTT.

This clone was counted a single time. V gene TRBV9 combines with J gene TRBJ2-7, with 8 bases identical to TRBD2. With V trimmed by 2 bases and J by 0 bases, 7 bases remained unmatched. The CDR3 covers 16 residues. CDR1 is SGDLS, CDR2 YYNGEE, per germline. The CDR3 sequence is CASSVGAGASSYEQYF. The CDR3 region has the DNA TGTGCCAGCAGCGTGGGAGCGGGGGCTAGCTCCTACGAGCAGTACTTC.

The chain carries TRBV10-2 and TRBJ2-7; D perhaps matches TRBD1 (5 bases). Germline CDR1 reads WSHSY; CDR2 reads SAAADI. Trimming stripped 2 bases from V and 4 bases from J, with 6 bases between. This CDR3 has 12 amino acids. The CDR3 DNA sequence: TGCGCCAGCAGTGAGCAGGGTTACGAGCAGTACTTC. This gives the protein CASSEQGYEQYF.

The J gene is TRBJ2-7, the V gene TRBV19; TRBD1 agrees at 8 bases. There are 16 residues in the CDR3. Germline V gene data show CDR1 as LNHDA and CDR2 as SQIVND (reference sequence). The J segment lost 4 bases and the V segment lost 4 bases, leaving 12 bases of the junction unmatched. As DNA, the CDR3 is TGTGCCAGTAGTACGAAGACAGGGGTCGGGCCTTACGAGCAGTACTTC. This gives the protein CASSTKTGVGPYEQYF.

This clone was observed once. The identical CDR3 is also encoded by other nucleotide sequences in the sample. The chain combines TRBV28 with TRBJ1-2, with a possible D match to TRBD1 (5 bases). Trimming removed 5 bases at V and 2 bases at J, with 9 bases between. There are 13 residues in the CDR3. The V gene's germline CDR1 is MDHEN and CDR2 SYDVKM. This CDR3 reads CASSPTANYGYTF. Written as DNA, the CDR3 is TGTGCCAGCAGTCCGACAGCGAACTATGGCTACACCTTC.

J is TRBJ1-1 and V is TRBV11-2, with 7 bases lining up with TRBD1. The CDR3 spans 15 residues. Germline V gives CDR1 SGHAT, CDR2 FQNNGV. V trimming: 3 bases; J trimming: 4 bases; junction bases outside the gene matches: 8. The DNA of the CDR3 is TGTGCCAGCAGCTTTTCGGAGGGGGCGGGCACTGAAGCTTTCTTT. It yields the protein CASSFSEGAGTEAFF.

V gene TRBV11-1 combines with J gene TRBJ1-4, with 10 bases that match TRBD1. Germline V gives CDR1 SGHAT, CDR2 FQDESV (reference sequence). CDR3 length: 16 amino acids. Trimming took 5 bases from V and 7 from J; bases not matched to a gene: 10. Written as DNA, the CDR3 is TGTGCCAGCAGCGCACTTCCGGGACAGGGGACTGAAAAACTGTTTTTT. Translated, it gives CASSALPGQGTEKLFF.

This sequence joins TRBV9 and TRBJ2-7; 9 bases match TRBD1. This CDR3 has 15 residues. The V gene end was trimmed by 0 bases and the J gene end by 5 bases; junction bases not matched to a gene: 6. Germline loops: CDR1 SGDLS, CDR2 YYNGEE. In DNA, the CDR3 is TGTGCCAGCAGCGTAGCAGGACAGGGGTTGGACGAGCAGTACTTC. Residues: CASSVAGQGLDEQYF.

This chain connects TRBV9 to TRBJ2-2; perhaps TRBD1 as D (6 bases). CDR3 size: 14 residues. Trimming cost V 4 bases and J 13 bases, with 20 bases left between them. CDR1 and CDR2 (germline): SGDLS, YYNGEE. The CDR3 loop reads CASSPRIGRGGLFF. The CDR3 DNA reads TGTGCCAGCAGCCCTCGTATCGGCAGGGGTGGGCTGTTTTTT.

This chain joins TRBV7-2 and TRBJ2-2; TRBD2 might be the D (5 bases). Per the germline V gene, CDR1 is SGHTA and CDR2 is FQGNSA. Deletions cut 2 bases from V and 6 bases from J, with 10 bases between. This CDR3 region has 14 residues. The CDR3 is CASSLTGWAGELFF. CDR3 nucleotides: TGTGCCAGCAGCTTAACGGGATGGGCCGGGGAGCTGTTTTTT.

This chain connects TRBV5-4 to TRBJ2-1; D is uncertain. This CDR3 region has 13 residues. Deletions cut 0 bases from V and 8 bases from J, with 9 bases between. Germline V gives CDR1 SGHNT, CDR2 YYREEE (reference sequence). The DNA for the CDR3 is TGTGCCAGCAGCTTGGTGCAGGAAGATGAGCAGTTCTTC. Its translation: CASSLVQEDEQFF.